The rows below give T cell receptor beta chains drawn from one sample of a study of cytotoxic CD8 clonotypes in ibrutinib-treated CLL. Sequencing was performed with immunoSEQ multiplex PCR; in TCRdb, only in-frame clones are kept and a portion is missing. In the table there are 100,000 to 150,000 clones, 80% to 90% of which are singletons. The sample consisted of PBMCs, taken after 24 months of ibrutinib treatment. The receptor set was obtained from a human donor with chronic lymphocytic leukemia. CDR3s include the opening cysteine and the closing phenylalanine or tryptophan. D genes are given only for firm matches. Expanded clones get a size class; other rows say once, few or many, or leave the size out.

clone size	V gene	D gene	J gene	CDR3 DNA	CDR3 protein
NA	TRBV11-1	TRBD2	TRBJ2-5	TGTGCCAGCAGCTCGCGGGTCCCTAGCGGGCAAGAGACCCAGTACTTC	CASSSRVPSGQETQYF
NA	TRBV10-3	NA	TRBJ2-1	TGTGCCATCGGGGGGGACACAATCTACAATGAGCAGTTCTTC	CAIGGDTIYNEQFF
once	TRBV7-9	NA	TRBJ2-2	TGTGCCAGCAGTCCTGGCGTGGCAGGGAGCACCGGGGAGCTGTTTTTT	CASSPGVAGSTGELFF
NA	TRBV29-1	TRBD2	TRBJ2-1	TGCAGCGTTTGGACTAGCGGGAGTGTAGATGAGCAGTTCTTC	CSVWTSGSVDEQFF
few	TRBV4-3	NA	TRBJ2-6	TGCGCCAGCAGCCGAGATCCACCCGACAGGTCTGGGGCCAACGTCCTGACTTTC	CASSRDPPDRSGANVLTF
NA	TRBV27	NA	TRBJ1-2	TGTGCCAGCAGTCCCCGGACAGCGTATGGCTACACCTTC	CASSPRTAYGYTF
NA	TRBV19	NA	TRBJ2-1	TGTGCCAGTAGTATTCAACATTACAATGAGCAGTTCTTC	CASSIQHYNEQFF
NA	TRBV6-6	NA	TRBJ2-7	TGTGCCAGCAGTTCCCCAGGGCAGGGAGGCTACGAGCAGTACTTC	CASSSPGQGGYEQYF
NA	TRBV5-1	TRBD1	TRBJ1-1	TGCGCCAGCAGGACAACCGGGACAGGGTTGGTTTTCTTT	CASRTTGTGLVFF
NA	TRBV15	NA	TRBJ2-2	TGTGCCACCAGCAGAGATGGAGACTCCGGGGAGCTGTTTTTT	CATSRDGDSGELFF
NA	TRBV7-2	TRBD2	TRBJ2-5	TGTGCCAGCAGCTTCAGCGGGAGGGGGCAAGAGACCCAGTACTTC	CASSFSGRGQETQYF
NA	TRBV5-6	NA	TRBJ2-5	TGTGCCAGCAAAAGGCGGGAACAAGAGACCCAGTACTTC	CASKRREQETQYF
few	TRBV30	TRBD1	TRBJ1-5	TGTGCCTGGGGATTGGGACAGGGTCCTCATCAGCCCCAGCATTTT	CAWGLGQGPHQPQHF
NA	TRBV5-6	NA	TRBJ1-2	TGTGCCAGCAGCTTGGTTCGGGGCGGCTACACCTTC	CASSLVRGGYTF
once	TRBV28	TRBD1	TRBJ1-2	TGTGCCAGCAGTTTTGAGTGGGGACAGACCCGATTAGAACCGGGCTACACCTTC	CASSFEWGQTRLEPGYTF
NA	TRBV27	NA	TRBJ1-1	TGTGCCAGCAGTCCCGGGTCAAGGGAAGCTTTCTTT	CASSPGSREAFF
NA	TRBV28	NA	TRBJ1-2	TGTGCCAGCAGTATCATCGCCGTTAACTATGGCTACACCTTC	CASSIIAVNYGYTF
NA	TRBV28	NA	TRBJ1-1	TGTGCCAGCACCAAAGTGGGACCCACTGAAGCTTTCTTT	CASTKVGPTEAFF
NA	TRBV5-4	NA	TRBJ2-2	TGTGCCAGCAGCGAACCTCTAAGATCCGGGGAGCTGTTTTTT	CASSEPLRSGELFF
NA	TRBV30	TRBD1	TRBJ1-3	TGTGCCTGGAGTACCGGGGACAGGGGACCGAGAAACACCATATATTTT	CAWSTGDRGPRNTIYF
NA	TRBV6-1	NA	TRBJ2-2	TGTGCCAGTACCTCGCGCCCGAACACCGGGGAGCTGTTTTTT	CASTSRPNTGELFF
once	TRBV19	TRBD1	TRBJ1-5	TGTGCCAGTCGCGACAGGGCGAGCCAGCCCCAGCATTTT	CASRDRASQPQHF
NA	TRBV19	NA	TRBJ2-1	TGTGCCAGCCGACAGGAGAGGGAGCAGTTCTTC	CASRQEREQFF
NA	TRBV25-1	NA	TRBJ1-5	TGTGCCAGCAGTGAATCCGCTTGGCAGGACCGCAATCAGCCCCAGCATTTT	CASSESAWQDRNQPQHF
few	TRBV20-1	NA	TRBJ1-1	TGCAGTGCTAGAGGGGTAACTGAAGCTTTCTTT	CSARGVTEAFF
few	TRBV5-6	NA	TRBJ1-6	TGTGCCAGCAGCTTGAGGCAGGGGCACGATTCACCCCTCCACTTT	CASSLRQGHDSPLHF
NA	TRBV5-4	NA	TRBJ1-1	TGTGCCAGCAGCCTAAGCAGGGAGATGAACACTGAAGCTTTCTTT	CASSLSREMNTEAFF
NA	TRBV11-2	NA	TRBJ1-2	TGTGCCAGCAGCTTAGAAGCGGGGAGCCATGGCTACACCTTC	CASSLEAGSHGYTF
once	TRBV28	NA	TRBJ2-6	TGTGCCAGTGGTCGGGCTGACTCTGGGGCCAACGTCCTGACTTTC	CASGRADSGANVLTF